These 28 T cell receptor beta chains share one sample of origin, sequenced in a study of T cell responses to AZD1222 COVID-19 vaccine (dated by TCRdb to the early 2020s). In light of the paper, this sample's time point label describes: baseline before first vaccination. The library was prepared using the immunoSEQ multiplex PCR assay. Held by TCRdb, this immuneACCESS table contains in-frame sequences only and omits some clones. Under half of the omission traces to an unresolved V gene where checked; the cause of the rest is unknown. For this sample there are some 150,000 clones; around 90% appear just once. The top ten hold 4% to 6% of the sample. The input for sequencing was peripheral blood, taken on day 0 of AZD1222 vaccination. The source is an adult in good health.

The chain has TRBV6-5 and TRBJ1-1; no clear D. The V end was cut by 2 bases, the J end by 1 base, with 11 bases between. Germline assignment: CDR1 MNHEY and CDR2 SVGAGI. CDR3 length equals 15 residues. The chain's CDR3 is CASSYTPDRNTEAFF. For the CDR3, the DNA is TGTGCCAGCAGTTACACCCCGGATAGGAACACTGAAGCTTTCTTT.

J is TRBJ1-5 and V is TRBV7-8, with D perhaps matching TRBD1 (6 bases). The V gene lost 1 base and the J gene lost 0 bases, with 10 bases spanning the gap. Germline assignment: CDR1 SGHVS and CDR2 FQNEAQ. This CDR3 is built from 16 residues. The DNA of the CDR3 is TGTGCCAGCAGCTTAGACGGACAGTATAGCAATCAGCCCCAGCATTTT. Its translation: CASSLDGQYSNQPQHF.

This chain links TRBV2 with TRBJ2-2; D not certain. The CDR3 sequence is 11 residues long. Per the germline V gene, CDR1 is SNHLY and CDR2 is FYNNEI. Deletions cut 4 bases from V and 8 bases from J, with 5 bases between. The CDR3 protein is CASSVWGELFF. The DNA of the CDR3 is TGTGCCAGCAGTGTATGGGGGGAGCTGTTTTTT.

The J gene is TRBJ2-1, the V gene TRBV7-6; D gene unclear. V was clipped by 5 bases and J by 4 bases, with 15 bases between them. Germline V CDR1 and CDR2: SGHVS, FNYEAQ. The CDR3 covers 15 residues. Written as DNA, the CDR3 is TGTGCCAGCAGCCTGAGCAACCCCTCGTACAATGAGCAGTTCTTC. Translating gives CASSLSNPSYNEQFF. Together with reference TRBV7-6 and TRBJ2-1, the CDR3 gives the full variable domain: GAGVSQSPRYKVTKRGQDVALRCDPISGHVSLYWYRQALGQGPEFLTYFNYEAQQDKSGLPNDRFSAERPEGSISTLTIQRTEQRDSAMYRCASSLSNPSYNEQFFGPGTRLTVL.

The rearrangement joins TRBV2 to TRBJ2-3; possible D gene TRBD2, 7 bases. Germline CDR1 and CDR2: SNHLY and FYNNEI. This CDR3 comprises 14 residues. Trimming stripped 8 bases from V and 0 bases from J, with 12 bases between. As DNA, the CDR3 is TGTGCCAGCCGAGGGGGGGTTAGCACAGATACGCAGTATTTT. Its translation is CASRGGVSTDTQYF. Together with reference TRBV2 and TRBJ2-3, the CDR3 gives the full variable domain: EPEVTQTPSHQVTQMGQEVILRCVPISNHLYFYWYRQILGQKVEFLVSFYNNEISEKSEIFDDQFSVERPDGSNFTLKIRSTKLEDSAMYFCASRGGVSTDTQYFGPGTRLTVL.

This sequence joins TRBV28 and TRBJ1-5; D unclear. Germline V CDR1 and CDR2: MDHEN, SYDVKM. V was pared by 2 bases and J by 5 bases, with 10 bases between. This CDR3 is built from 14 residues. Here the CDR3 DNA reads TGTGCCAGCAGTTTAACGGCAGCCCATCAGCCCCAGCATTTT. Translated, it gives CASSLTAAHQPQHF.

The rearrangement links TRBV27 to TRBJ2-7, with TRBD2 matching over 8 bases. J gave up 2 bases and V 5 bases, and 2 bases lay outside the gene matches. This CDR3 has 13 residues. Germline assignment: CDR1 MNHEY and CDR2 SMNVEV (reference sequence). The DNA of the CDR3 is TGTGCCAGCAGTGCAGCGGGAGCCTACGAGCAGTACTTC. Protein sequence: CASSAAGAYEQYF.

The CDR3 reads CASSSRDSTYEQYF. The CDR3 nucleotides read TGTGCCAGCAGCTCCCGGGACTCGACCTACGAGCAGTACTTC. This chain joins TRBV5-4 and TRBJ2-7, with D maybe TRBD2 (6 bases). V shed 3 bases and J shed 2 bases, with 12 bases lying between them. The CDR3 runs to 14 residues. Germline lookup yields CDR1 SGHNT and CDR2 YYREEE (reference sequence).

The rearrangement uses TRBV4-3 and TRBJ2-5, with D hard to call. Germline V gives CDR1 LGHNA, CDR2 YSLEER. The ends were cut back, 0 bases at V and 7 bases at J, with 15 bases in the middle. This CDR3 comprises 15 residues. CDR3 sequence: CASSQDVRPGRTQYF. Here the CDR3 DNA reads TGCGCCAGCAGCCAAGATGTAAGGCCCGGGCGGACCCAGTACTTC.

The chain employs TRBV5-4 and TRBJ2-7; TRBD1 agrees at 8 bases. The germline V gene has CDR1 SGHNT and CDR2 YYREEE (reference sequence). V was clipped by 4 bases and J by 4 bases; unmatched bases: 4. The CDR3 loop spans 13 amino acids. The CDR3 sequence: CASSGGTGYEQYF. The CDR3 nucleotides are TGTGCCAGCAGCGGGGGGACAGGTTACGAGCAGTACTTC.

This sequence joins TRBV20-1 and TRBJ2-3; no firm D call. The CDR3 totals 14 residues. The V gene lost 3 bases and the J gene lost 6 bases, with 16 bases spanning the gap. Germline V gives CDR1 DFQATT, CDR2 SNEGSKA (reference sequence). This CDR3 reads CSASPSDRADTQYF. Here the CDR3 DNA reads TGCAGTGCTAGTCCATCAGACCGGGCCGATACGCAGTATTTT.

This chain connects TRBV6-5 to TRBJ1-4, with 9 bases aligning to TRBD1. V dropped 6 bases and J dropped 8; count of bases not matched to a gene: 7. Germline V CDR1 and CDR2: MNHEY, SVGAGI. This CDR3 comprises 14 residues. Written as DNA, the CDR3 is TGTGCCAGCAGGACGACAGGGGGAGGAGAAAAACTGTTTTTT. This encodes CASRTTGGGEKLFF.

The V call is TRBV7-2, the J call TRBJ2-7; unclear D gene. The CDR3 covers 14 residues. V lost 5 bases to trimming and J lost 4 bases, with 15 bases between them. Germline-derived CDR1 and CDR2 are SGHTA and FQGNSA. CDR3 coding DNA: TGTGCCAGCAGCAGTAATACGCCTTCTTACGAGCAGTACTTC. Translated: CASSSNTPSYEQYF.

The chain has TRBV4-3 and TRBJ1-2; weak D call: TRBD1 (5 bases). The CDR3 sequence is 16 residues long. Between the trimmed V and J ends, which lost 0 bases and 8 bases, there was a span of 19 bases. Per germline, CDR1 LGHNA and CDR2 YSLEER. CDR3 nucleotides: TGCGCCAGCAGCCAAGATTGGGGGGTGGGCCTTTGGGGCTACACCTTC. This encodes CASSQDWGVGLWGYTF.

A single count supports this clone. The gene calls are TRBV18 and TRBJ1-5, with TRBD1 identical over 9 bases. CDR1 and CDR2 (germline): KGHSH, LQKENI. The ends lost 2 bases at V and 2 bases at J; junction bases unmatched: 7. This CDR3 is 17 amino acids long. The CDR3 region has the DNA TGTGCCAGCTCACCAAGTACAGGGGGCCGCGGCAATCAGCCCCAGCATTTT. Its protein is CASSPSTGGRGNQPQHF.

The chain has TRBV21-1 and TRBJ2-1. TRBV21-1 represents a pseudogene. The CDR3 totals 17 residues. The CDR3 is CASSKVVGRNSYNEQFF. Here the CDR3 DNA reads TGTGCCAGCAGCAAAGTAGTAGGAAGGAATTCCTACAATGAGCAGTTCTTC.

The J gene is TRBJ2-7, the V gene TRBV5-4, with D maybe TRBD2 (6 bases). Germline assignment: CDR1 SGHNT and CDR2 YYREEE (reference sequence). V was pared by 1 base and J by 5 bases, with 13 bases between. CDR3 length equals 14 residues. CDR3 in DNA: TGTGCCAGCAGCTTGAATGGGAGGAGGAACGAGCAGTACTTC. Translating gives CASSLNGRRNEQYF.

J is TRBJ1-1 and V is TRBV6-5; D uncertain. The CDR3 length is 13 residues. Deletions cut 7 bases from V and 5 bases from J, with 14 bases between. In germline, CDR1 is MNHEY, CDR2 SVGAGI. CDR3 in amino acids: CASKDTFLTEAFF. CDR3 DNA sequence: TGTGCCAGCAAAGACACCTTTCTGACTGAAGCTTTCTTT.

V usage is TRBV7-3 and J usage is TRBJ1-6; 9 positions agree with TRBD1. Germline V gene lookup returns CDR1 SGHTA and CDR2 FQGTGA. Germline trimming cut 5 bases from V and 8 bases from J; bases unmatched to any gene: 4. This CDR3 contains 14 residues. The CDR3: CASSQDRGDSPLHF. CDR3 DNA: TGTGCCAGCAGCCAGGACAGGGGCGATTCACCCCTCCACTTT.

V usage is TRBV10-1 and J usage is TRBJ2-1; weak D call: TRBD2 (5 bases). V was cut by 6 bases and J by 7 bases, with 13 bases left in between. CDR3 length: 13 residues. Germline V CDR1 and CDR2: WNHNN, SYGVQD (reference sequence). In nucleotides, the CDR3 is TGCGCCAGCAGAAGACTAATGCTAAATGAGCAGTTCTTC. This translates into CASRRLMLNEQFF.

The V gene is TRBV27, the J gene TRBJ2-1, with D hard to call. Trimming left V 1 base short and J 6 bases short, with 16 bases between. The CDR3 is 16 amino acids. The germline V gene encodes CDR1 MNHEY and CDR2 SMNVEV (reference sequence). The CDR3, as DNA: TGTGCCAGCAGTTTATTTGGCTACCAAGATGGCAATGAGCAGTTCTTC. The encoded protein is CASSLFGYQDGNEQFF.

The chain employs TRBV7-9 and TRBJ1-1, with D maybe TRBD1 (5 bases). CDR1 and CDR2 (germline): SEHNR, FQNEAQ (reference sequence). The germline V and J ends were trimmed by 3 bases and 1 base, with 9 bases remaining between them. This CDR3 region has 14 residues. The CDR3 region has the DNA TGTGCCAGCAGCTTTCAGGGTGGGAACACTGAAGCTTTCTTT. As protein: CASSFQGGNTEAFF.

The chain has TRBV7-9 and TRBJ1-5, with 9 bases fitting TRBD1. With V trimmed by 1 base and J by 6 bases, 4 bases remained unmatched. The CDR3 has 15 residues. Germline lookup yields CDR1 SEHNR and CDR2 FQNEAQ (reference sequence). CDR3 sequence reads: CASSLGGQGGQPQHF. DNA of the CDR3: TGTGCCAGCAGCTTAGGGGGACAGGGAGGTCAGCCCCAGCATTTT.

The chain couples TRBV5-4 to TRBJ1-1, with 11 nucleotides matching TRBD1. The trim removed 2 bases at V and 4 bases at J, leaving 7 bases unmatched. The V gene's germline CDR1 is SGHNT and CDR2 YYREEE (reference sequence). The CDR3 is made up of 16 amino acids. The CDR3 DNA reads as TGTGCCAGCAGCTTAGGACAGGGGGCCGGAGGCACTGAAGCTTTCTTT. Protein: CASSLGQGAGGTEAFF.

The rearrangement uses TRBV7-2 and TRBJ2-7, with a possible D match to TRBD1 (6 bases). V lost 3 bases to trimming and J lost 7 bases, with 19 bases between them. Germline V CDR1 and CDR2: SGHTA, FQGNSA. This CDR3 is built from 15 residues. DNA of the CDR3: TGTGCCAGCAGCTTGGGGGTCAGGGGATCGGGGGAGCAGTACTTC. Its translation is CASSLGVRGSGEQYF.

This sequence joins TRBV5-1 and TRBJ1-4, with TRBD1 identical over 9 bases. Germline V gene lookup returns CDR1 SGHRS and CDR2 YFSETQ. J gave up 7 bases and V 3 bases, and 4 bases lay outside the gene matches. The CDR3 loop spans 14 amino acids. The CDR3 protein is CASSSQGASEKLFF. CDR3 DNA sequence: TGCGCCAGCAGCTCACAGGGGGCCAGTGAAAAACTGTTTTTT.

This sequence joins TRBV19 and TRBJ1-2, with a weak D call TRBD1 (5 bases). This CDR3 comprises 14 residues. Germline CDR1 is LNHDA and CDR2 is SQIVND (reference sequence). V lost 3 bases to trimming and J lost 7 bases, with 15 bases between them. CDR3 residues: CASSIQGREFGYTF. CDR3 nucleotides: TGTGCCAGTAGTATCCAGGGCAGGGAATTTGGCTACACCTTC.

In its sample, this clone was seen once. The chain joins TRBV2 to TRBJ1-1; TRBD1 matches at 8 bases. Trimming at V came to 6 bases and at J to 6 bases, leaving 6 bases not matched to a gene. The CDR3 loop spans 13 amino acids. The germline V gene has CDR1 SNHLY and CDR2 FYNNEI. The CDR3 is CASRTGQEAEAFF. The CDR3 DNA is TGTGCCAGCAGGACGGGACAGGAGGCTGAAGCTTTCTTT.